These T cell receptor beta chains were read from a single sample in a study of cytomegalovirus exposure and HLA in healthy donors. Measured with immunoSEQ multiplex PCR; TCRdb has only the in-frame clones, and not every one. The data contain approximately 120,000 clones, 74% of them seen just once; the ten biggest clones take up 4% to 4.5%. Sequencing input: PBMCs. The receptors stem from a woman aged 45 to 65 in good health and CMV-seropositive. CDR3s include the opening cysteine and the closing phenylalanine or tryptophan. The order of the fields is CDR3 DNA, CDR3 protein, J gene, CDR3 length, D gene, V gene, clone size. A D gene is named only where the DNA matches it firmly. Clone size is given for some rows only: seen once, a few or many times, or a class if the clone is expanded.

TGTGCCAGCAGCCAAGATCGGAATAGCGGGGGGTTACCAGCGTATTACAATGAGCAGTTCTTC,CASSQDRNSGGLPAYYNEQFF,TRBJ2-1,21,TRBD2,TRBV4-2,few
TGTGCCAGCAGCTTTGGAGGGCAGAGCACAGATACGCAGTATTTT,CASSFGGQSTDTQYF,TRBJ2-3,15,-,TRBV5-8,once
TGTGCCAGCCTCCCGGACAGTAAAGGGTATGGCTACACCTTC,CASLPDSKGYGYTF,TRBJ1-2,14,-,TRBV2,-
TGCGCCAGCAGCCTCACAGGGGCGAGGCACACTGAAGCTTTCTTT,CASSLTGARHTEAFF,TRBJ1-1,15,TRBD1,TRBV5-1,-
TGTGCCAGCAGCCCCGACCCCACCGGGCAAGAGACCCAGTACTTC,CASSPDPTGQETQYF,TRBJ2-5,15,-,TRBV5-4,-
TGTGCCAGCAGCCCCGGACAGGGGCATTCACCCCTCCACTTT,CASSPGQGHSPLHF,TRBJ1-6,14,TRBD1,TRBV7-8,-
TGTGCCATCGACACGGGACAGTACTATGGCTACACCTTC,CAIDTGQYYGYTF,TRBJ1-2,13,TRBD1,TRBV6-6,-
TGTGCCAGCAGCGTGCTATTGAACACTGAAGCTTTCTTT,CASSVLLNTEAFF,TRBJ1-1,13,-,TRBV5-4,-
TGCGCCAGCAGCCAGCAGTTTAGCGGGGGGGCGTTTTTTCACGAGCAGTACTTC,CASSQQFSGGAFFHEQYF,TRBJ2-7,18,TRBD2,TRBV4-1,-
TGTGCCACCAGCAGATGGGGGGGGCGGGGGGGCCGTGATACGCAGTATTTT,CATSRWGGRGGRDTQYF,TRBJ2-3,17,TRBD2,TRBV15,-
TGTGCCAGCAGCCAGGACAGGAACTATGGCTACACCTTC,CASSQDRNYGYTF,TRBJ1-2,13,TRBD1,TRBV7-6,-
TGCGCCAGCAGCTTGGGCGGGGGATCAGATACGCAGTATTTT,CASSLGGGSDTQYF,TRBJ2-3,14,TRBD2,TRBV5-1,-
TGTGCACATTACGGGGGCAGGGGGTCTGGAAACACCATATATTTT,CAHYGGRGSGNTIYF,TRBJ1-3,15,TRBD1,TRBV30,few
TGCGCCAGCAGCTTTTCAGCGGGCACAGATACGCAGTATTTT,CASSFSAGTDTQYF,TRBJ2-3,14,-,TRBV5-1,-
TGTGCCAGCAGCCGCGGAGGGGACTATGGCTACACCTTC,CASSRGGDYGYTF,TRBJ1-2,13,-,TRBV7-6,-
TGTGCCAGCAGTTTCAGGCAGGATTCACCCCTCCACTTT,CASSFRQDSPLHF,TRBJ1-6,13,-,TRBV6-5,few
TGTGCCAGCAGCTTACGACCGGGACAGTCTAATGAAAAACTGTTTTTT,CASSLRPGQSNEKLFF,TRBJ1-4,16,TRBD1,TRBV11-2,-
TGTGCCAGCAACGAGGGACAGGGGCCCCAGTACTTC,CASNEGQGPQYF,TRBJ2-5,12,TRBD1,TRBV27,-
TGCGCCAGCAGCCCGGGCGGGACTAGCGGGGAGGACGCCTACGAGCAGTACTTC,CASSPGGTSGEDAYEQYF,TRBJ2-7,18,TRBD2,TRBV5-1,-
TGTGCCTGGAGTGAGCGGGGGCCTGGTGAGCAGTTCTTC,CAWSERGPGEQFF,TRBJ2-1,13,TRBD2,TRBV30,-
TGTGCCAGCAGTTTAGGAGGACTGGGCTACGAGCAGTACTTC,CASSLGGLGYEQYF,TRBJ2-7,14,-,TRBV27,few
TGTGCCAGCAGTTTAGGGCCAGGACTCAATCAGCCCCAGCATTTT,CASSLGPGLNQPQHF,TRBJ1-5,15,-,TRBV27,-
TGTGCCAGCAGCACAGGGGCGCCTAACTATGGCTACACCTTC,CASSTGAPNYGYTF,TRBJ1-2,14,TRBD1,TRBV28,-
TGTGCCAGTAGGGCGGGGGGTAACACCGGGGAGCTGTTTTTT,CASRAGGNTGELFF,TRBJ2-2,14,TRBD2,TRBV19,-
TGCGCCAGCAGCCCCTTAACAGGCCAGAACACTGAAGCTTTCTTT,CASSPLTGQNTEAFF,TRBJ1-1,15,-,TRBV4-1,few
TGTGCCAGCAGCTCCTTTTGGGGGGGCGATGGCTACACCTTC,CASSSFWGGDGYTF,TRBJ1-2,14,-,TRBV13,few
TGTGCCATCAGTGACCCGGACAGGGGCGACTATGGCTACACCTTC,CAISDPDRGDYGYTF,TRBJ1-2,15,TRBD1,TRBV10-3,few
TGTGCCAGCAGCTTATCACCGGGGGGCGAGCAGTACTTC,CASSLSPGGEQYF,TRBJ2-7,13,TRBD2,TRBV11-2,-